The rows below give T cell receptor beta chains drawn from one sample of a study of cytomegalovirus exposure and HLA in healthy donors. TCRdb's table, derived via immunoSEQ multiplex PCR, lists solely in-frame clones and lacks some. This sample has 100,000 to 120,000 clones, with about 70% found just once. Input material: PBMCs. The receptors were sampled from a man under 40 in good health and CMV-seronegative. Both conserved end residues are part of each CDR3. The D gene is left open where the match is weak. Clone size is shown for a subset of rows, as once, few, many or a class of expanded clone.

v_call	d_call	clone_size	j_call	cdr3_aa	cdr3_nt
TRBV27	TRBD1	NA	TRBJ1-5	CASRKDRVNQPQHF	TGTGCCAGCAGGAAAGACAGGGTCAATCAGCCCCAGCATTTT
TRBV14	NA	once	TRBJ2-7	CASSQEGARSYEQYF	TGTGCCAGCAGCCAAGAGGGAGCCCGCTCCTACGAGCAGTACTTC
TRBV5-1	NA	NA	TRBJ1-3	CASRAGTNSGNTIYF	TGCGCCAGCAGGGCCGGGACTAACTCTGGAAACACCATATATTTT
TRBV7-2	NA	NA	TRBJ1-2	CASSDPDTLNYGYTF	TGTGCCAGCAGCGACCCGGACACACTTAACTATGGCTACACCTTC
TRBV9	TRBD2	few	TRBJ2-3	CASSVVTGGGDTQYF	TGTGCCAGCAGCGTAGTGACGGGAGGGGGAGATACGCAGTATTTT
TRBV7-9	TRBD2	NA	TRBJ2-1	CASSLSGRAGNEQFF	TGTGCCAGCAGCTTAAGCGGGAGGGCCGGCAATGAGCAGTTCTTC
TRBV19	TRBD1	NA	TRBJ1-2	CASSIAQGVGYTF	TGTGCCAGTAGTATAGCACAGGGGGTTGGCTACACCTTC
TRBV29-1	TRBD1	NA	TRBJ2-1	CSVEGQEISSYNEQFF	TGCAGCGTTGAGGGACAGGAGATTAGCTCCTACAATGAGCAGTTCTTC
TRBV10-3	TRBD2	few	TRBJ2-1	CASQGELAGVKNEQFF	TGTGCCTCCCAAGGGGAGCTAGCGGGAGTTAAAAATGAGCAGTTCTTC
TRBV7-2	TRBD2	NA	TRBJ2-5	CASSPGWASGREETQYF	TGTGCCAGCAGCCCGGGGTGGGCTAGCGGGAGGGAAGAGACCCAGTACTTC
TRBV4-1	NA	NA	TRBJ1-1	CASSQDEGRGVAFF	TGCGCCAGCAGCCAAGATGAAGGGCGGGGAGTAGCTTTCTTT
TRBV5-4	TRBD1	NA	TRBJ1-1	CASSLGTDRGAEAFF	TGTGCCAGCAGCTTGGGGACGGACAGGGGGGCTGAAGCTTTCTTT
TRBV5-1	TRBD1	NA	TRBJ2-5	CASSWDSPSAQYF	TGCGCCAGCAGCTGGGACAGTCCAAGCGCCCAGTACTTC
TRBV18	TRBD1	once	TRBJ1-2	CASSPSQSRGLGYGYTF	TGTGCCAGCTCACCAAGTCAGAGCAGGGGGCTTGGCTATGGCTACACCTTC
TRBV10-3	NA	NA	TRBJ2-1	CAISETGQRGQFF	TGTGCCATCAGTGAAACGGGCCAAAGGGGGCAGTTCTTC
TRBV2	TRBD1	NA	TRBJ1-1	CATTGTGLNTEAFF	TGTGCCACGACCGGGACAGGGCTGAACACTGAAGCTTTCTTT
TRBV7-9	TRBD2	few	TRBJ2-3	CASSLVGTRGTDTQYF	TGTGCCAGCAGCTTAGTGGGGACTAGAGGCACAGATACGCAGTATTTT
TRBV6-6	TRBD1	few	TRBJ2-2	CASSARGSPGELFF	TGTGCCAGCAGCGCCAGGGGGTCACCCGGGGAGCTGTTTTTT
TRBV28	NA	few	TRBJ1-4	CATNLGSAPNEKLFF	TGTGCCACAAACCTCGGGTCGGCTCCTAATGAAAAACTGTTTTTT
TRBV5-6	NA	NA	TRBJ2-5	CASSLVQTQETQYF	TGTGCCAGCAGCTTGGTTCAGACACAAGAGACCCAGTACTTC
TRBV5-4	TRBD2	NA	TRBJ2-3	CASSKGLAGSTDTQYF	TGTGCCAGCAGCAAGGGACTAGCGGGGAGCACAGATACGCAGTATTTT
TRBV5-4	NA	few	TRBJ1-2	CASSLEAGVYYGYTF	TGTGCCAGCAGCTTGGAGGCAGGGGTTTACTATGGCTACACCTTC
TRBV19	NA	NA	TRBJ2-5	CASSISRKETQYF	TGTGCCAGTAGTATAAGCAGGAAAGAGACCCAGTACTTC
TRBV2	TRBD1	few	TRBJ2-5	CASNRDSGTQYF	TGTGCCAGCAACCGGGACAGTGGGACCCAGTACTTC
TRBV5-1	NA	NA	TRBJ2-1	CASSLEGLHPTKQFF	TGCGCCAGCAGCTTGGAGGGACTCCATCCAACGAAGCAGTTCTTC
TRBV19	NA	few	TRBJ2-1	CASSIDGLYEQFF	TGTGCCAGTAGTATAGATGGGCTATATGAGCAGTTCTTC
TRBV5-6	TRBD2	NA	TRBJ2-7	CASSPVGGNEQYF	TGTGCCAGCAGCCCGGTGGGGGGGAACGAGCAGTACTTC
TRBV7-9	TRBD1	NA	TRBJ1-2	CASSSGTGDGYTF	TGTGCCAGCAGCTCCGGGACAGGGGATGGCTACACCTTC
TRBV12-5	NA	NA	TRBJ1-4	CASGIAAGFTNEKLFF	TGTGCTAGTGGTATAGCTGCAGGGTTTACTAATGAAAAACTGTTTTTT
TRBV7-6	TRBD1	NA	TRBJ1-6	CASSLVLQGDSPLHF	TGTGCCAGCAGCTTAGTGCTCCAGGGGGACTCACCCCTCCACTTT
TRBV5-6	NA	NA	TRBJ2-7	CASSSLVVQGGWDEQYF	TGTGCCAGCAGCTCCTTGGTCGTACAAGGCGGGTGGGACGAGCAGTACTTC
TRBV30	NA	NA	TRBJ2-7	CAWTYGTSRISYF	TGTGCCTGGACCTACGGGACATCACGAATCTCTTACTTC
TRBV5-1	TRBD1	NA	TRBJ2-3	CASSLARTGSLDTQYF	TGCGCCAGCAGCTTGGCCAGGACAGGCAGCTTAGATACGCAGTATTTT
TRBV19	TRBD2	NA	TRBJ2-2	CASSGLARTNTGELFF	TGTGCCAGTAGTGGACTAGCGCGAACGAACACCGGGGAGCTGTTTTTT
TRBV2	NA	NA	TRBJ2-7	CASRMRDLSYEQYF	TGTGCCAGCAGAATGAGGGACTTGTCCTACGAGCAGTACTTC
TRBV28	TRBD1	NA	TRBJ1-2	CASSLNGAGGYANYGYTF	TGTGCCAGCAGTTTAAACGGGGCAGGGGGCTACGCTAACTATGGCTACACCTTC
TRBV11-2	TRBD2	NA	TRBJ2-3	CASSLGASGRMGTDTQYF	TGTGCCAGCAGCTTAGGAGCTAGCGGGAGAATGGGGACAGATACGCAGTATTTT
TRBV7-9	TRBD1	NA	TRBJ1-1	CSSSWKTGGETEAFF	TGTTCCAGCAGCTGGAAAACAGGGGGCGAAACTGAAGCTTTCTTT
TRBV30	NA	NA	TRBJ1-2	CAWSVSASANYGYTF	TGTGCCTGGAGTGTATCGGCCAGCGCGAACTATGGCTACACCTTC